This T cell receptor beta chain was captured by sequencing in a study of blood T cell repertoires in COVID-19. Germline V gene sequence: CDR1 WSHSY, CDR2 SAAADI. V was cut by 6 bases and J by 0 bases, with 15 bases left in between. The length of the CDR3 is 16 residues. Measured with immunoSEQ multiplex PCR; TCRdb has only the in-frame clones, and not every one. The table records fewer than 350,000 clones, 80% to 90% of them present only once. This sequence was found in a woman aged 25 to 45 with COVID-19, enrolled during active disease. V is TRBV10-2 and J is TRBJ1-3; weak D call: TRBD1 (6 bases). Sample: peripheral blood. Here the CDR3 reads CASRFDRRDSGNTIYF. The CDR3 DNA sequence: TGCGCCAGCAGATTTGACAGGCGAGACTCTGGAAACACCATATATTTT.